Following are 30 T cell receptor beta chains from one sample sequenced in a study of T-cell reconstitution after alpha-beta-depleted transplantation in children. This sample's TCRbeta library carried unique molecular identifier barcodes. Via MiXCR, TCRdb re-called the PCR reads, giving one row per CDR3 protein. The sample has about 460,000 distinct CDR3 sequences, over 9.5% seen once. Sequencing used PBMCs, obtained before TCRalphabeta/CD19-depleted stem cell transplant. These receptors originate from a child aged 2-15 years with inherited bone marrow failure, due to receive a stem cell transplant.

A note on this clonotype: This may be a read error: a much more frequent sequence differs by one nucleotide. The chain recombines TRBV6-2 or TRBV6-3 with TRBJ1-5; D is possibly TRBD1 (5 bases). V lost 6 bases and J lost 0, with 12 bases in between. The V gene's germline CDR1 is MNHEY and CDR2 SVGEGT. The CDR3 is made up of 15 amino acids. The CDR3 here is CASSPGHSSNQPQHF. CDR3 nucleotides: TGTGCCAGCAGCCCCGGACACTCTAGCAATCAGCCCCAGCATTTT.

This clonotype was found many times. The rearrangement joins TRBV5-1 to TRBJ2-7; TRBD1 matches at 10 bases. The germline CDR1 and CDR2 sequences are SGHRS and YFSETQ. V shed 4 bases, J shed 2 bases, and the junction held 9 bases outside the gene matches. The CDR3 spans 16 residues. In nucleotides, the CDR3 is TGCGCCAGCAGCCCGGGACAGGGGATCATGGCCTACGAGCAGTACTTC. This sequence encodes CASSPGQGIMAYEQYF.

This clonotype was observed many times. This sequence joins TRBV29-1 and TRBJ2-7; perhaps TRBD2 as D (7 bases). The CDR3 is 15 amino acids. V was trimmed by 6 bases and J by 0 bases, leaving 18 bases between them. CDR1 and CDR2 (germline): SQVTM, ANQGSEA. The CDR3 is CSVELRGGGSYEQYF. CDR3 in DNA: TGCAGCGTAGAGCTTCGGGGAGGGGGCTCCTACGAGCAGTACTTC.

This clonotype was observed a handful of times. The rearrangement joins TRBV7-2 to TRBJ2-7; D uncertain. The CDR3 has 15 residues. V shed 0 bases and J shed 0 bases, with 9 bases lying between them. Germline CDR1 is SGHTA and CDR2 is FQGNSA. Written as DNA, the CDR3 is TGTGCCAGCAGCTTAGCAGCGCAAAGCTCCTACGAGCAGTACTTC. It is translated as CASSLAAQSSYEQYF.

This clonotype came up many times. This chain uses TRBV12-3 or TRBV12-4 with TRBJ2-1, with D uncertain. The CDR3 extends over 14 amino acids. Trimming removed 1 base from V and 4 bases from J, with 8 bases in between. The CDR3 is CASSLVQRYNEQFF. The CDR3 DNA follows: TGTGCCAGCAGTTTAGTACAGAGGTACAATGAGCAGTTCTTC.

This rearrangement joins TRBV29-1 to TRBJ2-7, with D possibly TRBD1 on 6 matching bases. This CDR3 has 15 amino acids. Germline V gene lookup returns CDR1 SQVTM and CDR2 ANQGSEA. V gave up 2 bases and J gave up 5 bases, with 19 bases separating them. The CDR3 protein is CSVEKGAQGRHEQYF. DNA for the CDR3: TGCAGCGTTGAAAAAGGGGCGCAGGGGCGGCACGAGCAGTACTTC.

This clonotype appeared many times. The rearrangement joins TRBV30 to TRBJ2-1; TRBD2 agrees at 11 bases. The CDR3 loop spans 16 amino acids. Germline V gene lookup returns CDR1 GTSNPN and CDR2 SVGIG (reference sequence). After removal of 1 base from V and 4 bases from J, the junction contained 6 bases not matched to a gene. CDR3 in amino acids: CAWSAPLAGAYNEQFF. CDR3 coding DNA: TGTGCCTGGAGTGCCCCACTAGCGGGGGCGTACAATGAGCAGTTCTTC.

As DNA, the CDR3 is TGTGCCAGCAGTTTCTGGCGGGAGGAGGATGAGCAGTTCTTC. Protein: CASSFWREEDEQFF. The chain combines TRBV12-3 or TRBV12-4 with TRBJ2-1, with 8 bases fitting TRBD2. CDR3 size: 14 residues. The V and J ends lost 3 bases and 8 bases, in that order; junction bases with no gene match: 6.

This chain connects TRBV20-1 to TRBJ2-2; D call uncertain. Germline V lookup: CDR1 DFQATT, CDR2 SNEGSKA (reference sequence). Trimming removed 5 bases at V and 2 bases at J, with 9 bases between. This CDR3 comprises 13 residues. In DNA, the CDR3 is TGCAGTGCTGCCTGGCCTAACACCGGGGAGCTGTTTTTT. This translates into CSAAWPNTGELFF.

In this sample, this clonotype turned up a few times. V and J are TRBV7-9 and TRBJ2-5; D call uncertain. The CDR3 contains 13 residues. Trimming took off 6 bases at V and 2 bases at J, with 10 bases between the two ends. Germline assignment: CDR1 SEHNR and CDR2 FQNEAQ (reference sequence). The CDR3 nucleotides read TGTGCCAGCAGGACTGGCGTACAAGAGACCCAGTACTTC. This gives the protein CASRTGVQETQYF.

This clonotype was detected many times. The rearrangement uses TRBV20-1 and TRBJ2-1; 9 nucleotides line up with TRBD2. V shed 3 bases and J 6 bases; nucleotides not matched to a gene: 3. From germline, CDR1 is DFQATT and CDR2 SNEGSKA (reference sequence). The length of the CDR3 is 13 residues. CDR3 coding DNA: TGCAGTGCTAGGCGGGAGGGGGGCAATGAGCAGTTCTTC. Protein product: CSARREGGNEQFF.

This clonotype was counted ten times or more. The V and J genes are TRBV5-1 and TRBJ2-7; TRBD2 matches at 7 bases. V lost 3 bases to trimming and J lost 2 bases; unmatched junction nucleotides: 5. The CDR3 runs 14 residues. Germline CDR1 and CDR2: SGHRS and YFSETQ. The CDR3 sequence is CASSWGGSTYEQYF. DNA for the CDR3: TGCGCCAGCAGCTGGGGGGGGTCGACCTACGAGCAGTACTTC.

With regard to this clonotype: Just one base apart from a much larger clone, this may be a read error. This rearrangement joins TRBV25-1 to TRBJ2-7; D remains unclear. CDR3 length: 13 amino acids. Per germline, CDR1 MGHDK and CDR2 SYGVNS. In nucleotides, the CDR3 is TGTGGCAGCAGACCCCGTAAGGCCTACGAGCAGTACTTC. This sequence encodes CGSRPRKAYEQYF.

This clonotype has a count of ten or more. The genes are TRBV6-1 and TRBJ1-1; possible D gene TRBD1, 6 bases. Per the germline V gene, CDR1 is MNHNS and CDR2 is SASEGT. V lost 11 bases and J 0 bases, leaving 13 bases between the germline ends. CDR3 size: 13 residues. Written as DNA, the CDR3 is TGTGCCGGTGGACAGTTACTGAACACTGAAGCTTTCTTT. Protein sequence: CAGGQLLNTEAFF.

This clonotype was found many times. The genes are TRBV21-1 and TRBJ2-5; TRBD2 was called by the table and not checked on the DNA. TRBV21-1 is marked as a pseudogene. This CDR3 region has 17 residues. CDR3 bases: TGTGCCAGCAGTACCTGGCCCGGGACTAGCGGAAAGGAGACCCAGTACTTC. Protein: CASSTWPGTSGKETQYF.

The V and J genes are TRBV19 and TRBJ2-7; D might be TRBD2 (5 bases). CDR1 is LNHDA and CDR2 is SQIVND in the germline V gene (reference sequence). The CDR3 runs 14 residues. V dropped 5 bases and J dropped 3 bases, with 14 bases sitting between them. The CDR3, as DNA: TGTGCCAGTAGTTCCGGGGTTCTCTACTACGAGCAGTACTTC. It is translated as CASSSGVLYYEQYF.

This clonotype has just a few counts. The chain couples TRBV7-9 to TRBJ2-1; D ambiguous. Per germline, CDR1 SEHNR and CDR2 FQNEAQ (reference sequence). The CDR3 sequence is 16 residues long. Trimming cost V 2 bases and J 2 bases, with 13 bases left between them. The DNA of the CDR3 is TGTGCCAGCAGCTTAATGGCCGCCCTAACCTACAATGAGCAGTTCTTC. Protein sequence: CASSLMAALTYNEQFF. Supplemented by reference TRBV7-9 and TRBJ2-1, the full variable domain reads DTGVSQNPRHKITKRGQNVTFRCDPISEHNRLYWYRQTLGQGPEFLTYFQNEAQLEKSRLLSDRFSAERPKGSFSTLEIQRTEQGDSAMYLCASSLMAALTYNEQFFGPGTRLTVL.

The sample holds many counts of this clonotype. The rearrangement joins TRBV4-1 to TRBJ2-1, with 10 bases fitting TRBD2. Germline CDR1 reads MGHRA; CDR2 reads YSYEKL. The CDR3 loop spans 17 amino acids. Germline trimming cut 1 base from V and 5 bases from J; bases unmatched to any gene: 8. The CDR3 bases are TGCGCCAGCAGCCAAGGAGCTACTAGCGGGATGAACAATGAGCAGTTCTTC. It is translated as CASSQGATSGMNNEQFF.

The V call is TRBV7-9, the J call TRBJ2-3; 11 bases are a match to TRBD2. The CDR3 is made up of 15 amino acids. Germline trimming cut 5 bases from V and 4 bases from J; bases unmatched to any gene: 5. Germline V gene lookup returns CDR1 SEHNR and CDR2 FQNEAQ (reference sequence). CDR3 DNA: TGTGCCAGCAGCATGACTAGCGGGAAGGCAGATACGCAGTATTTT. Protein: CASSMTSGKADTQYF.

In regard to this clonotype: Since a much larger clone is just one base distant, this may be a read error. The rearrangement uses TRBV5-6 and TRBJ2-1, with a possible D match to TRBD2 (5 bases). Germline values: CDR1 SGHDT, CDR2 YYEEEE. The length of the CDR3 is 13 residues. The CDR3 reads CASSLETRGEQSF. CDR3 DNA sequence: TGTGCCAGCAGCTTGGAGACACGGGGTGAGCAGTCCTTC.

There are a few counts of this clonotype. CDR3 sequence (DNA): TGTGCCAGCAGGCAACTAGCGGTCCCTTGGTTCTTC. Encoded protein: CASRQLAVPWFF. The rearrangement links TRBV27 to TRBJ2-1, with TRBD2 identical over 8 bases. Germline V gives CDR1 MNHEY, CDR2 SMNVEV (reference sequence). The J segment lost 15 bases and the V segment lost 6 bases, leaving 10 bases of the junction unmatched. The CDR3 totals 12 residues.

This clonotype was detected many times. The chain has TRBV6-2 or TRBV6-3 and TRBJ2-1; 12 bases agree with TRBD2. V dropped 4 bases and J dropped 4; count of bases not matched to a gene: 5. The V gene's germline CDR1 is MNHEY and CDR2 SVGEGT. The CDR3 totals 16 residues. CDR3 region: CASSLPSGRGYNEQFF. The CDR3 bases are TGTGCCAGCAGTTTACCTAGCGGGAGGGGTTACAATGAGCAGTTCTTC.

Ten or more counts support this clonotype. The V gene is TRBV30, the J gene TRBJ2-3, with D perhaps TRBD1 (5 bases). The germline CDR1 and CDR2 sequences are GTSNPN and SVGIG (reference sequence). Trimming cost V 0 bases and J 6 bases, with 13 bases left between them. The CDR3 extends over 14 amino acids. CDR3 bases: TGTGCCTGGAGTGTGGGGCTTTCTGGGGATACGCAGTATTTT. As protein: CAWSVGLSGDTQYF. Full variable domain (rest looked up from reference TRBV30 and TRBJ2-3): SQTIHQWPATLVQPVGSPLSLECTVEGTSNPNLYWYRQAAGRGLQLLFYSVGIGQISSEVPQNLSASRPQDRQFILSSKKLLLSDSGFYLCAWSVGLSGDTQYFGPGTRLTVL.

The table lists this clonotype with many counts. V is TRBV20-1 and J is TRBJ2-1; tentatively, D is TRBD2 (6 bases). The CDR3 covers 17 residues. Germline lookup yields CDR1 DFQATT and CDR2 SNEGSKA (reference sequence). Between the trimmed V and J ends, which lost 3 bases and 0 bases, there was a span of 18 bases. CDR3 amino acids: CSARGFAGSSSYNEQFF. CDR3 nucleotides: TGCAGTGCTAGGGGTTTTGCGGGATCAAGCTCCTACAATGAGCAGTTCTTC.

The V gene is TRBV19, the J gene TRBJ2-1; TRBD2 matches 7 bases. This CDR3 region has 15 residues. Germline V gene data show CDR1 as LNHDA and CDR2 as SQIVND (reference sequence). The V and J ends lost 4 bases and 6 bases, in that order; junction bases with no gene match: 9. The CDR3 spells CASSSWGGGGNEQFF. The CDR3 nucleotides are TGTGCCAGTAGTAGTTGGGGGGGGGGTGGCAATGAGCAGTTCTTC. Full variable domain (remainder filled in from reference TRBV19 and TRBJ2-1): DGGITQSPKYLFRKEGQNVTLSCEQNLNHDAMYWYRQDPGQGLRLIYYSQIVNDFQKGDIAEGYSVSREKKESFPLTVTSAQKNPTAFYLCASSSWGGGGNEQFFGPGTRLTVL.

This clonotype has ten or more counts. V and J are TRBV7-2 and TRBJ2-1, with D hard to call. The CDR3 sequence is 13 residues long. CDR1 and CDR2 (germline): SGHTA, FQGNSA. V lost 0 bases and J lost 4, with 4 bases in between. CDR3 coding DNA: TGTGCCAGCAGCTTAGCCCGATACAATGAGCAGTTCTTC. Translation: CASSLARYNEQFF. The whole variable domain, remainder taken from reference TRBV7-2 and TRBJ2-1, is GAGVSQSPSNKVTEKGKDVELRCDPISGHTALYWYRQSLGQGLEFLIYFQGNSAPDKSGLPSDRFSAERTGGSVSTLTIQRTQQEDSAVYLCASSLARYNEQFFGPGTRLTVL.

This clonotype has at least ten counts. The chain's CDR3 is CASWGLGGTDTQYF. The DNA for the CDR3 is TGTGCCAGCTGGGGTCTGGGGGGCACAGATACGCAGTATTTT. This sequence joins TRBV27 and TRBJ2-3; either TRBD1 or TRBD2 may fit D (5 bases each). CDR3 length equals 14 residues. The V gene's germline CDR1 is MNHEY and CDR2 SMNVEV (reference sequence). V lost 8 bases, J lost 1 base, and 13 bases lay in between.

This clonotype was counted at least ten times. For the CDR3, the DNA is TGTGCCAGCAGTTTATCCTACTACGAGCAGTACTTC. Protein product: CASSLSYYEQYF. The rearrangement uses TRBV28 and TRBJ2-7; D is unclear. This CDR3 contains 12 residues. Trimming shortened V by 1 base and J by 3 bases, and 4 bases separated the two germline ends. CDR1 MDHEN and CDR2 SYDVKM come from the germline V gene.

This clonotype was seen ten or more times. The V gene is TRBV5-1, the J gene TRBJ2-7, with 9 positions matching TRBD1. This CDR3 comprises 17 residues. Germline lookup yields CDR1 SGHRS and CDR2 YFSETQ. Losses at the gene ends were 0 bases for V and 4 bases for J; bases not matched to a gene: 11. Here the CDR3 DNA reads TGCGCCAGCAGCTTGGGCCCGATGCGGACAGGGGAATACGAGCAGTACTTC. Translation gives CASSLGPMRTGEYEQYF.

The genes are TRBV3-1 and TRBJ2-1; D call uncertain. The CDR3 has 15 residues. Germline CDR1 LGHDT, CDR2 YNNKEL (reference sequence). The V gene lost 1 base and the J gene lost 5 bases, with 12 bases spanning the gap. CDR3 residues: CASSQAHRVHNEQFF. Here the CDR3 DNA reads TGTGCCAGCAGCCAAGCCCATAGGGTTCACAATGAGCAGTTCTTC.